This T cell receptor (beta chain) was documented in a study of blood T cell repertoires in COVID-19 (dated by TCRdb to about 2020). At the level of the whole study: The collaborator samples originated in the United States, Italy and Spain and spanned the acute and convalescent phases of COVID-19. The material from the prospective study consisted of cDNA or gDNA derived from T cells, B-cell-depleted T cells, or PBMCs. Deeply sampled blood TCRbeta repertoires from subjects exposed to, actively infected with, or recovered from COVID-19 were included in the dataset. The repertoires were released in a freely available public database meant as a resource for research on the immune response to SARS-CoV-2. Samples were obtained from the ongoing ImmuneRACE study (first 160 participants) and from some 1,200 subjects provided by 6 global collaborators. The sample metadata nearly always contained a de-identified subject ID, COVID-19 status, age in years and sex. Where available, HLA class I and class II types were taken from metadata supplied by the sample provider and were not determined by assay-based typing. The paper's findings and limits, for the study overall: The quantity of clinical and demographic metadata differed by source and by participant and was supplied without curation.

Each collaborating institution followed its own protocols to collect whole blood in K2EDTA tubes. For TCRbeta analysis, collaborators shipped samples in one of three forms: frozen whole blood, isolated PBMCs, or DNA extracted from either of those sample types. TCRbeta CDR3 regions were amplified from genomic DNA by means of the immunoSEQ Assay, a bias-controlled multiplex PCR. Turning to the authors' computational methods: The number of nucleated cells in each sample was estimated from the amplification of reference gene primers within the assay. To quantify the absolute abundance of each unique TCRbeta CDR3 rearrangement, sequence reads were collapsed and filtered. Productive Simpson clonality was computed per sample as the square root of Simpson's diversity index over productive rearrangements. TCRdb stores this immuneACCESS table with in-frame sequences only. Part of the clones is absent; in the studies checked, under half of the shortfall reflects unresolved V genes, and no reason is known for the rest. V and J calls and clone size come straight from that table; D and trimming were deduced from the DNA. The sample table lists some 180,000 clones, around 78% of them with a count of one. Together, the top ten hold roughly 2.8% of the sample.

As regards this clone: Its recognized antigen is unknown. Per-base qualities were not stored, and no clone one base away is much larger.

Sequences were obtained from peripheral blood. The receptor's source is a woman of 80 years or more with active or convalescent COVID-19.

The DNA is as follows: TGTGCCAGTAGTATAGGGGGACAGGAAAAAAGCTCCTATAATTCACCCCTCCACTTT. The encoded protein is CASSIGGQEKSSYNSPLHF. This sequence uses TRBV19 and TRBJ1-6, with 8 bases matching TRBD1. Reading the germline V gene (reference sequence) gives CDR1 LNHDA and CDR2 SQIVND. V lost 1 base and J lost 0 bases, and the count of bases not matched to a germline gene is 8. Spanning cysteine to phenylalanine, the CDR3 consists of 19 amino acids. The retained sequence is limited to the CDR3, 57 bases, with the frame set at the first base. The reference TRBV19 and TRBJ1-6 proteins fill in what lies around the CDR3, so the full variable domain reads DGGITQSPKYLFRKEGQNVTLSCEQNLNHDAMYWYRQDPGQGLRLIYYSQIVNDFQKGDIAEGYSVSREKKESFPLTVTSAQKNPTAFYLCASSIGGQEKSSYNSPLHFGNGTRLTVT.